These 9 T cell receptor beta chains were sequenced from one sample in a study of T-cell memory formation after mild COVID-19. Each CDR3 protein is one row after TCRdb ran MiXCR on the 5' RACE reads. The data hold fewer than 350,000 distinct CDR3 sequences, with 15% to 20% observed a single time. Material for sequencing was PBMCs or a T cell subset sorted from them (not recorded which). The origin of the receptors is a man between 18 and 35 years old who had mild COVID-19 (a few samples of this study predate the infection). Cell type and time point are not known.

This clonotype was picked up a small number of times. The chain links TRBV20-1 to TRBJ2-7; TRBD1 matches at 7 bases. Trimming removed 1 base from V and 5 bases from J; junction bases left unmatched: 8. The CDR3 contains 14 residues. Per germline, CDR1 DFQATT and CDR2 SNEGSKA (reference sequence). Here the CDR3 DNA reads TGCAGTGCTAGAGGCGACAGGGCCGTGCACGAGCAGTACTTC. Translation: CSARGDRAVHEQYF.

This clonotype was found a few times. The genes are TRBV12-5 and TRBJ1-1, with D unresolved. CDR1 and CDR2 (germline): LGHNT, FRNRAP. V lost 4 bases and J lost 3, with 9 bases in between. This CDR3 has 13 amino acids. This CDR3 is CASGSWSYTEAFF. The CDR3, as DNA: TGTGCTAGTGGTTCTTGGTCCTACACTGAAGCTTTCTTT.

This clonotype was recorded a few times. The chain employs TRBV5-1 and TRBJ1-1; TRBD1 agrees at 9 bases. The CDR3 consists of 14 residues. J lost 2 bases, V lost 3 bases, and 2 bases had no gene match. Germline CDR1 reads SGHRS; CDR2 reads YFSETQ. The CDR3 region is CASSWTGVNTEAFF. DNA of the CDR3: TGCGCCAGCAGCTGGACAGGGGTCAACACTGAAGCTTTCTTT.

This clonotype was counted many times. CDR3 nucleotide sequence: TGCAGTGCTAGTTCGTCCGGGGGCGCGGACACCATATATTTT. Translation: CSASSSGGADTIYF. The chain carries TRBV20-1 and TRBJ1-3; possible D gene TRBD1, 6 bases. Between the trimmed V and J ends, which lost 3 bases and 8 bases, there was a span of 17 bases. This CDR3 is 14 amino acids long. Germline-derived CDR1 and CDR2 are DFQATT and SNEGSKA (reference sequence).

This clonotype occurred a few times. The V and J genes are TRBV20-1 and TRBJ1-1; a possible D gene is TRBD1 (6 bases). The germline V gene encodes CDR1 DFQATT and CDR2 SNEGSKA (reference sequence). The V end was cut by 8 bases, the J end by 4 bases, with 14 bases between. The CDR3 has 12 amino acids. CDR3 sequence: CSLGGGPTEAFF. In DNA form, the CDR3 reads TGCAGTCTAGGCGGGGGGCCCACTGAAGCTTTCTTT.

This clonotype was found a few times. The rearrangement uses TRBV9 and TRBJ2-2, with a tentative D call TRBD2 (6 bases). This CDR3 spans 16 amino acids. V lost 0 bases to trimming and J lost 1 base, with 10 bases between them. Germline V gene sequence: CDR1 SGDLS, CDR2 YYNGEE. CDR3 sequence reads: CASSVETAGNTGELFF. The DNA of the CDR3 is TGTGCCAGCAGCGTAGAGACAGCGGGGAACACCGGGGAGCTGTTTTTT. Full variable domain (remainder filled in from reference TRBV9 and TRBJ2-2): DSGVTQTPKHLITATGQRVTLRCSPRSGDLSVYWYQQSLDQGLQFLIQYYNGEERAKGNILERFSAQQFPDLHSELNLSSLELGDSALYFCASSVETAGNTGELFFGEGSRLTVL.

V is TRBV5-1 and J is TRBJ2-7, with D possibly matching TRBD2 (7 bases). Germline assignment: CDR1 SGHRS and CDR2 YFSETQ. The length of the CDR3 is 15 residues. V was clipped by 1 base and J by 2 bases, with 13 bases between them. DNA of the CDR3: TGCGCCAGCAGCTTGCAGCCGGGGGGCGCCTACGAGCAGTACTTC. Residues: CASSLQPGGAYEQYF.

This clonotype was recorded a few times. This chain connects TRBV11-2 to TRBJ2-5; D is ambiguous. Germline lookup yields CDR1 SGHAT and CDR2 FQNNGV. The CDR3 is 15 residues long. V gave up 1 base and J gave up 5 bases, with 14 bases separating them. CDR3 coding DNA: TGTGCCAGCAGCTTAGTTGTAGGTAGCATGGAGACCCAGTACTTC. Amino acids: CASSLVVGSMETQYF.

The chain has TRBV27 and TRBJ2-1, with D perhaps matching TRBD1 (7 bases). Germline values: CDR1 MNHEY, CDR2 SMNVEV (reference sequence). The CDR3 covers 15 residues. Deletions cut 2 bases from V and 7 bases from J, with 15 bases between. The DNA for the CDR3 is TGTGCCAGCAGTTTAATAGGGGGCCGGGGGAATGAGCAGTTCTTC. Protein sequence: CASSLIGGRGNEQFF.